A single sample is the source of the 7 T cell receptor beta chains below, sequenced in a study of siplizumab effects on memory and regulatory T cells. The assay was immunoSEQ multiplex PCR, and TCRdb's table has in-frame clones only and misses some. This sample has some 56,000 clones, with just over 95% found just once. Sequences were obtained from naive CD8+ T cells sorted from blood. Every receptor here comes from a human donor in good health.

The DNA for the CDR3 is TGTGCCAGTAGTATCGGGAGATACAATGAGCAGTTCTTC. Protein sequence: CASSIGRYNEQFF. This chain connects TRBV19 to TRBJ2-1; D is possibly TRBD2 (6 bases). The CDR3 spans 13 residues. Germline loops: CDR1 LNHDA, CDR2 SQIVND (reference sequence). V lost 3 bases, J lost 4 bases, and 7 bases lay in between. Full variable domain (remainder filled in from reference TRBV19 and TRBJ2-1): DGGITQSPKYLFRKEGQNVTLSCEQNLNHDAMYWYRQDPGQGLRLIYYSQIVNDFQKGDIAEGYSVSREKKESFPLTVTSAQKNPTAFYLCASSIGRYNEQFFGPGTRLTVL.

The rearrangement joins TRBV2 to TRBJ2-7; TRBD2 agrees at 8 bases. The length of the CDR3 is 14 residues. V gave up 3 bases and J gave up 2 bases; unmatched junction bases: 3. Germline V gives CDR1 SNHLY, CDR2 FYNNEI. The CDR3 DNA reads TGTGCCAGCAGTGAGATCGGGAGGGCCTACGAGCAGTACTTC. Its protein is CASSEIGRAYEQYF.

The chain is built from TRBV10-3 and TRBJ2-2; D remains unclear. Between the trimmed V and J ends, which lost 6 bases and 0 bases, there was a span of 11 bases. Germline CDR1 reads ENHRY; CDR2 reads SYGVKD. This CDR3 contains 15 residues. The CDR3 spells CAIRDPGTNTGELFF. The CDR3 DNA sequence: TGTGCCATCAGGGATCCTGGGACGAACACCGGGGAGCTGTTTTTT.

The CDR3 DNA follows: TGTGCCAGCAGCCCTCAGGGCGGGAGAGGCGAGCAGTACTTC. Translation: CASSPQGGRGEQYF. V usage is TRBV9 and J usage is TRBJ2-7, with 7 bases that match TRBD2. V was clipped by 4 bases and J by 6 bases; unmatched bases: 10. Germline lookup yields CDR1 SGDLS and CDR2 YYNGEE. The CDR3 runs 14 residues.

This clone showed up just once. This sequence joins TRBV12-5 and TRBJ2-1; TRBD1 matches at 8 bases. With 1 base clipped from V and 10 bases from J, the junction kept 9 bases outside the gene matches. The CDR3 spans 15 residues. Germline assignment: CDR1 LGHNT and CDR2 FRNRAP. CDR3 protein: CASGLAGQGAREQFF. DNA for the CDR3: TGTGCTAGTGGTTTGGCAGGGCAGGGGGCTCGAGAGCAGTTCTTC.

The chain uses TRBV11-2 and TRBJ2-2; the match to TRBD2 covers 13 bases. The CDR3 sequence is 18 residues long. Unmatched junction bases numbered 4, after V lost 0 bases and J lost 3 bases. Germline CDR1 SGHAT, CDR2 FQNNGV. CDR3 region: CASSLELAGGPDTGELFF. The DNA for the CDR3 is TGTGCCAGCAGCTTAGAACTAGCGGGAGGGCCGGACACCGGGGAGCTGTTTTTT. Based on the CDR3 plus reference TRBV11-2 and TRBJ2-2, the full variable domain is EAGVAQSPRYKIIEKRQSVAFWCNPISGHATLYWYQQILGQGPKLLIQFQNNGVVDDSQLPKDRFSAERLKGVDSTLKIQPAKLEDSAVYLCASSLELAGGPDTGELFFGEGSRLTVL.

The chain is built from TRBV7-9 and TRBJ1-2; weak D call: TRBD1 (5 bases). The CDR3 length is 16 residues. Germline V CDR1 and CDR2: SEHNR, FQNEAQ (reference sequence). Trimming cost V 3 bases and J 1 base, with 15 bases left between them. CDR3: CASSLEGKGLNYGYTF. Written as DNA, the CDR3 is TGTGCCAGCAGCTTGGAGGGGAAGGGCCTTAACTATGGCTACACCTTC.